The 18 T cell receptor beta chains below come from one sample, sequenced in a study of blood T cells in healthy people across ages. Primed by a sample-barcoded 5' primer and a J-beta primer mix, a second PCR proceeded for roughly 6 to 12 cycles. TCRdb fed the 5' RACE reads into MiXCR, producing one record per CDR3 protein. The data contain about 1.6 million distinct CDR3 sequences, approximately 32% of them singletons. Source material: blood. The receptors derive from a woman younger than 45 in good health.

Only a few counts were recorded for this clonotype. V is TRBV4-1 and J is TRBJ2-3; D uncertain. CDR1 MGHRA and CDR2 YSYEKL come from the germline V gene. The V and J ends lost 2 bases and 6 bases respectively, with 9 bases between them. CDR3 length: 13 amino acids. The CDR3 reads CASSQNLRDTQYF. CDR3 DNA sequence: TGCGCCAGCAGCCAAAATCTCCGGGATACGCAGTATTTT.

The J gene is TRBJ1-6, the V gene TRBV7-8; D not certain. Trimming shortened V by 1 base and J by 7 bases, and 11 bases separated the two germline ends. This CDR3 spans 15 amino acids. Germline CDR1 reads SGHVS; CDR2 reads FQNEAQ. The DNA of the CDR3 is TGTGCCAGCAGCTTAGTAGACTTCGGCAATTCACCCCTCCACTTT. It is translated as CASSLVDFGNSPLHF.

In the case of this clonotype: A much larger clonotype is one base distant, so this may be a read error. The chain combines TRBV29-1 with TRBJ2-5; D tentatively reads TRBD1 or TRBD2 (5 bases each). With the DNA end fitting TRBJ2-7 better, the J assignment may be wrong. Germline V gene lookup returns CDR1 SQVTM and CDR2 ANQGSEA. The CDR3 loop spans 12 amino acids. The CDR3 protein is CSGEVTRGEQYF. The CDR3 nucleotides are TGCAGCGGTGAAGTGACGAGGGGCGAGCAGTACTTC.

The J gene is TRBJ1-2, the V gene TRBV3-1; 7 positions match TRBD1. The CDR3 has 14 amino acids. The J segment lost 7 bases and the V segment lost 6 bases, leaving 11 bases of the junction unmatched. CDR1 and CDR2 from the germline V gene are LGHDT and YNNKEL (reference sequence). CDR3 amino acids: CASRSNRGWGGYTF. DNA of the CDR3: TGTGCCAGCAGGAGTAACAGGGGCTGGGGTGGCTACACCTTC. The complete variable domain, with remaining parts taken from reference TRBV3-1 and TRBJ1-2, reads DTAVSQTPKYLVTQMGNDKSIKCEQNLGHDTMYWYKQDSKKFLKIMFSYNNKELIINETVPNRFSPKSPDKAHLNLHINSLELGDSAVYFCASRSNRGWGGYTFGSGTRLTVV.

In this sample, this clonotype turned up once. The genes are TRBV5-1 and TRBJ2-1; D is perhaps TRBD1 or TRBD2 (5 bases each). The J call could be wrong; TRBJ2-7 is a better fit for the DNA end. This CDR3 spans 15 amino acids. Germline V gene sequence: CDR1 SGHRS, CDR2 YFSETQ. In DNA form, the CDR3 reads TGCGCCAGCTACCGGGGCGAGTCCTCCTACAATGAGCAGTACTTC. Amino acids: CASYRGESSYNEQYF.

The genes are TRBV27 and TRBJ2-3, with a weak D call TRBD2 (6 bases). There are 17 residues in the CDR3. The germline V gene has CDR1 MNHEY and CDR2 SMNVEV (reference sequence). Trimming took off 4 bases at V and 0 bases at J, with 17 bases between the two ends. CDR3 nucleotide sequence: TGTGCCAGCAGTTATCCCCTCCTAGCGCCGAGCACAGATACGCAGTATTTT. Translated: CASSYPLLAPSTDTQYF.

This chain uses TRBV3-1 with TRBJ1-1; D call uncertain. The germline CDR1 and CDR2 sequences are LGHDT and YNNKEL (reference sequence). The ends were cut back, 1 base at V and 3 bases at J, with 9 bases in the middle. The CDR3 extends over 14 amino acids. The CDR3 region has the DNA TGTGCCAGCAGCCAAGGGGGAGTGTACACTGAAGCTTTCTTT. As protein: CASSQGGVYTEAFF.

The chain uses TRBV27 and TRBJ1-1; D gene uncertain. V shed 0 bases and J shed 1 base, with 6 bases lying between them. From germline, CDR1 is MNHEY and CDR2 SMNVEV (reference sequence). The CDR3 runs 14 residues. DNA of the CDR3: TGTGCCAGCAGTTTATCCCACAAGAACACTGAAGCTTTCTTT. Residues: CASSLSHKNTEAFF.

This clonotype was recorded a few times. J is TRBJ2-1 and V is TRBV29-1; 8 bases agree with TRBD2. Germline V gene sequence: CDR1 SQVTM, CDR2 ANQGSEA. Trimming at V came to 4 bases and at J to 4 bases, leaving 15 bases not matched to a gene. CDR3 size: 17 residues. The CDR3 sequence is CSVGGLESTPSYNEQFF. In DNA form, the CDR3 reads TGCAGCGTTGGGGGACTAGAGTCAACTCCGTCATACAATGAGCAGTTCTTC.

This clonotype was found a few times. The chain recombines TRBV9 with TRBJ2-3, with TRBD1 matching 9 bases. From germline, CDR1 is SGDLS and CDR2 YYNGEE. Trimming took 2 bases from V and 2 from J; bases not matched to a gene: 12. This CDR3 has 18 amino acids. The CDR3 DNA sequence: TGTGCCAGCAGCGTGGGGTTACAGGGGGCAACCCTCACAGATACGCAGTATTTT. Translating it yields CASSVGLQGATLTDTQYF.

The J gene is TRBJ2-5, the V gene TRBV13; D possibly matches TRBD1 or TRBD2 (5 bases each). Looked up from germline, CDR1 is PRHDT and CDR2 is FYEKMQ (reference sequence). V was pared by 5 bases and J by 5 bases, with 18 bases between. The CDR3 spans 15 residues. The CDR3 sequence: CASSSGTAVGETQYF. The CDR3 nucleotides read TGTGCCAGCAGCAGTGGGACGGCGGTGGGTGAGACCCAGTACTTC.

This clonotype was observed a few times. V and J are TRBV6-9 and TRBJ2-3, with D perhaps TRBD1 or TRBD2 (6 bases each). With 6 bases removed from V and 2 bases from J, the gap between germline ends came to 15 bases. In germline, CDR1 is MNHGY, CDR2 SVAAGI. CDR3 length equals 15 residues. This CDR3 reads CASRDPGAPTDTQYF. DNA for the CDR3: TGTGCCAGCAGGGACCCGGGGGCCCCCACAGATACGCAGTATTTT.

This chain uses TRBV7-9 with TRBJ2-7; 9 bases are shared with TRBD1. Trimming took 2 bases from V and 3 from J; bases not matched to a gene: 5. The CDR3 consists of 15 residues. Germline lookup yields CDR1 SEHNR and CDR2 FQNEAQ (reference sequence). For the CDR3, the DNA is TGTGCCAGCAGCTTAATCCGGGACAGGGTCTACGAGCAGTACTTC. It translates to CASSLIRDRVYEQYF.

A remark on this clonotype: Possible read error: a much larger clone is one base away. V gene TRBV10-3 combines with J gene TRBJ2-5; 15 nucleotides agree with TRBD2. This CDR3 has 16 residues. Germline CDR1 is ENHRY and CDR2 is SYGVKD. The CDR3 DNA reads TGTGCCATATCCGGGACTAGCGGGGGGAGACAAGAGACCAAGTACTTC. It encodes CAISGTSGGRQETKYF.

The V and J genes are TRBV3-1 and TRBJ1-1; D gene uncertain. Germline V gives CDR1 LGHDT, CDR2 YNNKEL (reference sequence). Trimming cost V 2 bases and J 1 base, with 11 bases left between them. This CDR3 spans 15 amino acids. The CDR3 DNA reads TGTGCCAGCAGCCAATGGACCGATCCGAACACTGAAGCTTTCTTT. Translating it yields CASSQWTDPNTEAFF.

DNA of the CDR3: TGTGCCAGCAGCTCCCGGGGTTATAATTACAATGAGCAGTTCTTC. The encoded protein is CASSSRGYNYNEQFF. The rearrangement links TRBV5-6 to TRBJ2-1; tentative D call: TRBD2 (5 bases). The CDR3 totals 15 residues. Germline CDR1 reads SGHDT; CDR2 reads YYEEEE. Trimming pared 3 bases from V and 4 bases from J, leaving 14 bases between.

This clonotype was seen ten or more times. One end of the junction is discordant with germline, which a read error may explain. The chain carries TRBV2 and TRBJ2-5; the match to TRBD2 covers 14 bases. The germline V gene has CDR1 SNHLY and CDR2 FYNNEI. This CDR3 is 16 amino acids long. The CDR3 nucleotides are TGTGCCAGCAGCGAAGGACTAGCGGGGGGCCAAGAGACCCAGTACTTC. Residues: CASSEGLAGGQETQYF.

There are a few counts of this clonotype. This chain links TRBV6-1 with TRBJ2-1; D remains ambiguous. V lost 3 bases and J 7 bases, leaving 10 bases between the germline ends. CDR1 and CDR2 (germline): MNHNS, SASEGT. The CDR3 totals 13 residues. This chain's CDR3 is CASSESRWNEQFF. CDR3 coding DNA: TGTGCCAGCAGTGAGTCAAGGTGGAATGAGCAGTTCTTC.